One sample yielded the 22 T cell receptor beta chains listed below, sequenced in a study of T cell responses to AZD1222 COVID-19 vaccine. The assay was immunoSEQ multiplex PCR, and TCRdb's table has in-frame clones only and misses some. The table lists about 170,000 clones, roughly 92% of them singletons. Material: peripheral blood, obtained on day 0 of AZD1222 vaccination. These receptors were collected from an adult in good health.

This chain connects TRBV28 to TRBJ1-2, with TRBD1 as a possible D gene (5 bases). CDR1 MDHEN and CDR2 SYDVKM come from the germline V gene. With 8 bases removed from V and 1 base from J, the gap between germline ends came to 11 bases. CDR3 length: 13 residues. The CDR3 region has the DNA TGTGCCAGCTCTTTGACAGTTAACTATGGCTACACCTTC. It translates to CASSLTVNYGYTF.

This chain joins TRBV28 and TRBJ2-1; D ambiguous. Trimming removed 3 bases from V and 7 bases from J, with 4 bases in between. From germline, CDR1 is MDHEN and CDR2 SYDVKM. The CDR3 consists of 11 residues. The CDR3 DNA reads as TGTGCCAGCAGTTTTCTGAATGAGCAGTTCTTC. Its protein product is CASSFLNEQFF.

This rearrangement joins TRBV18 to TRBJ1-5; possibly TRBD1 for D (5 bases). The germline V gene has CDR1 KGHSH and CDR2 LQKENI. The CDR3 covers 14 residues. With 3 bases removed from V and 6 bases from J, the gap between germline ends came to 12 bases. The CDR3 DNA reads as TGTGCCAGCTCACCGGGGACCGCGGGTCAGCCCCAGCATTTT. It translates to CASSPGTAGQPQHF.

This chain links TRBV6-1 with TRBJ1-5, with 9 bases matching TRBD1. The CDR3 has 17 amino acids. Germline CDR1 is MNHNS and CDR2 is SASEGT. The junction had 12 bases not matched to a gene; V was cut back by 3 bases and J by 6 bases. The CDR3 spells CASSEDRGGQGSQPQHF. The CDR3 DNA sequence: TGTGCCAGCAGTGAGGACAGGGGAGGACAGGGAAGTCAGCCCCAGCATTTT.

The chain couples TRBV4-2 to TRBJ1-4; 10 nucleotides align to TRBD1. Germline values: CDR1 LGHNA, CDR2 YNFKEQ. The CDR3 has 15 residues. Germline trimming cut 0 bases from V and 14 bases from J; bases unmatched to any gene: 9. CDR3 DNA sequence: TGTGCCAGCAGCCAAGAAGGGACAGGGGCTCGCGTTCTGTTTTTT. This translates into CASSQEGTGARVLFF.

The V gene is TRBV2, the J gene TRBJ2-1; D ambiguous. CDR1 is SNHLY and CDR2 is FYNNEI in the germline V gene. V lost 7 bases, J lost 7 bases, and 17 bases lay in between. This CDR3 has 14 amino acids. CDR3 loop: CASIIWQQSNEQFF. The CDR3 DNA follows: TGTGCCAGCATAATCTGGCAGCAGTCGAATGAGCAGTTCTTC.

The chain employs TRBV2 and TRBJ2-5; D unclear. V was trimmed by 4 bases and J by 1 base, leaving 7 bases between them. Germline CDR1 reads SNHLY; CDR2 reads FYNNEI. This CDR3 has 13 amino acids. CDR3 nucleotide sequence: TGTGCCAGCAGTGTGGCACCCCAAGAGACCCAGTACTTC. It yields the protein CASSVAPQETQYF. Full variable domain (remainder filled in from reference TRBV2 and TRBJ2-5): EPEVTQTPSHQVTQMGQEVILRCVPISNHLYFYWYRQILGQKVEFLVSFYNNEISEKSEIFDDQFSVERPDGSNFTLKIRSTKLEDSAMYFCASSVAPQETQYFGPGTRLLVL.

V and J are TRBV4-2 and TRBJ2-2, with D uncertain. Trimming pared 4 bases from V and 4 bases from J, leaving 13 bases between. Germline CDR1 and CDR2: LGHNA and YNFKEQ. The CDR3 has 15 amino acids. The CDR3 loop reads CASSPLGLSTGELFF. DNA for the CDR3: TGTGCCAGCAGCCCCCTAGGGCTAAGCACCGGGGAGCTGTTTTTT.

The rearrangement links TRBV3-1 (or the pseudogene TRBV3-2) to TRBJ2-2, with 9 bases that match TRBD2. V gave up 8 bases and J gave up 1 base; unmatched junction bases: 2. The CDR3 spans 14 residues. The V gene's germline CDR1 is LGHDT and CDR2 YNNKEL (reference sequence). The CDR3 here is CASASGVNTGELFF. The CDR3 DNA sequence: TGTGCCAGCGCTAGCGGGGTGAACACCGGGGAGCTGTTTTTT.

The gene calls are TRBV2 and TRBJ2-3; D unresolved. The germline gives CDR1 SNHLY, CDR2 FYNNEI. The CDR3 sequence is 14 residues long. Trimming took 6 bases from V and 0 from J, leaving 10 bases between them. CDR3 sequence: CASRALTSTDTQYF. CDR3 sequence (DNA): TGTGCCAGCAGAGCTCTAACTAGCACAGATACGCAGTATTTT.

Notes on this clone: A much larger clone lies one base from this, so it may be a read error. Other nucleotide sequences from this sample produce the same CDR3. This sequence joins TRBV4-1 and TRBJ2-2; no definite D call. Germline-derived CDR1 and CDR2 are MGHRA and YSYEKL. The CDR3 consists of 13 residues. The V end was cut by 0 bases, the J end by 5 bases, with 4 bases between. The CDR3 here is CASSQERTGELFF. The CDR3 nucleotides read TGCGCCAGCAGCCAAGAAAGGACCGGGGAGCTGTTTTTT.

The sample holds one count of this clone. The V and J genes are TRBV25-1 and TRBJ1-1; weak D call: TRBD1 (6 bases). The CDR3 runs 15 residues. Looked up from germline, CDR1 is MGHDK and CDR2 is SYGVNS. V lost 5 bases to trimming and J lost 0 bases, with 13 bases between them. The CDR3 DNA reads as TGTGCCAGCAGTTTACCAGGGGACCTGAACACTGAAGCTTTCTTT. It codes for CASSLPGDLNTEAFF.

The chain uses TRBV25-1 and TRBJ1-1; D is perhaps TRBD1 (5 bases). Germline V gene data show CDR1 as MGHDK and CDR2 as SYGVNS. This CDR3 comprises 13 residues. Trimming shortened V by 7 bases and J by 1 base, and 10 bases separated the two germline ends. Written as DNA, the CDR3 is TGTGCCAGCAAGTTCAGGGCGAACACTGAAGCTTTCTTT. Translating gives CASKFRANTEAFF.

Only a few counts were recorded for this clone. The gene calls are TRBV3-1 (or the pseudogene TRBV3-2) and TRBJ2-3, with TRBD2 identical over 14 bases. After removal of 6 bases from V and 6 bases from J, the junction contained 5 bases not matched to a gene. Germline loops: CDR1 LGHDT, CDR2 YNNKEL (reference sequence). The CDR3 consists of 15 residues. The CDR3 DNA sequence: TGTGCCAGCAGAGGGGGACTAGCGGGAGTGGATACGCAGTATTTT. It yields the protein CASRGGLAGVDTQYF.

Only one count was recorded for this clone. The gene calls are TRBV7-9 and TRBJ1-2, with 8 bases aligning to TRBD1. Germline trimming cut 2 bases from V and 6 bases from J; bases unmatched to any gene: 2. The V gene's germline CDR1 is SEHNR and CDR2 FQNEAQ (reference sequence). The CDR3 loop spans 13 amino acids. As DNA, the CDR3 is TGTGCCAGCAGCTTACAGGGGGCTGATGGCTACACCTTC. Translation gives CASSLQGADGYTF. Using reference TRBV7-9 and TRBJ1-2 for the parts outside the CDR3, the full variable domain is DTGVSQNPRHKITKRGQNVTFRCDPISEHNRLYWYRQTLGQGPEFLTYFQNEAQLEKSRLLSDRFSAERPKGSFSTLEIQRTEQGDSAMYLCASSLQGADGYTFGSGTRLTVV.

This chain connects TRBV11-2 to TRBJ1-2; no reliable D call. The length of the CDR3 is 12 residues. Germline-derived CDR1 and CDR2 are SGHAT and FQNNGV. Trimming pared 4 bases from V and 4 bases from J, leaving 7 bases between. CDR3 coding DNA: TGTGCCAGCAGCTCCCGGGGCTATGGCTACACCTTC. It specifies CASSSRGYGYTF. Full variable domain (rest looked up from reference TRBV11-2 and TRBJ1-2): EAGVAQSPRYKIIEKRQSVAFWCNPISGHATLYWYQQILGQGPKLLIQFQNNGVVDDSQLPKDRFSAERLKGVDSTLKIQPAKLEDSAVYLCASSSRGYGYTFGSGTRLTVV.

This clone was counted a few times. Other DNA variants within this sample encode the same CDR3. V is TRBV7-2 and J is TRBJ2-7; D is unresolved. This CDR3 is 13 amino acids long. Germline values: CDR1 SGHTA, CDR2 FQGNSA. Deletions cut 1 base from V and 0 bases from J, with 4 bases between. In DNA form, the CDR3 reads TGTGCCAGCAGCTTAGGCCGCTCCTACGAGCAGTACTTC. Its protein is CASSLGRSYEQYF.

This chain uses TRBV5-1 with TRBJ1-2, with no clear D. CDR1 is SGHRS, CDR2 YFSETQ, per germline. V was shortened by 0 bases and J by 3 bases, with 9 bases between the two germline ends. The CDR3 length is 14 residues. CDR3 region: CASSLERGYYGYTF. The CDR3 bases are TGCGCCAGCAGCTTGGAGAGAGGATACTATGGCTACACCTTC. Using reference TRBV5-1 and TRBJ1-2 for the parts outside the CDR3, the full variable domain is KAGVTQTPRYLIKTRGQQVTLSCSPISGHRSVSWYQQTPGQGLQFLFEYFSETQRNKGNFPGRFSGRQFSNSRSEMNVSTLELGDSALYLCASSLERGYYGYTFGSGTRLTVV.

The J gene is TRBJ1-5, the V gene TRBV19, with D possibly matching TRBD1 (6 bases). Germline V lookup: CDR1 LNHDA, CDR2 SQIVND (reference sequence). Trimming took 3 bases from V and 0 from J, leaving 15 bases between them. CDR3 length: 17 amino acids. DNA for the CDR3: TGTGCCAGTAGTATGGGCTGGGGGGCGCTTAGCAATCAGCCCCAGCATTTT. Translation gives CASSMGWGALSNQPQHF.

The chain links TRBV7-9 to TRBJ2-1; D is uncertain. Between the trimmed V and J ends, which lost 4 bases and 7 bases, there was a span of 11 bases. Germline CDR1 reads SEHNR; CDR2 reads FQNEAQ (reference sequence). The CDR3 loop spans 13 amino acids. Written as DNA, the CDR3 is TGTGCCAGCAGCTCGAACCACGTAAATGAGCAGTTCTTC. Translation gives CASSSNHVNEQFF.

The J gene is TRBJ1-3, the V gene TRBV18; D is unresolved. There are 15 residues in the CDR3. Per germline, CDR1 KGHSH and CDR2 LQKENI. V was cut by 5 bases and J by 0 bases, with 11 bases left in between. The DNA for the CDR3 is TGTGCCAGCTCAACTACATCGGACTCTGGAAACACCATATATTTT. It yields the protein CASSTTSDSGNTIYF.

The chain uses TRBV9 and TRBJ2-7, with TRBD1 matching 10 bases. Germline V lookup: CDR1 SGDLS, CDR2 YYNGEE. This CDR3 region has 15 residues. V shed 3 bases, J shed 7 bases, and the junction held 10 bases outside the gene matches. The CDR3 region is CASSALDRGVGEQYF. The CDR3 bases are TGTGCCAGCAGCGCATTGGACAGGGGGGTAGGGGAGCAGTACTTC.